The clone carrying this T cell receptor beta chain was seen more than once but under ten times. Its specificity is unknown. This entry is derived from a study of response to subunit inactivated influenza vaccine. The V and J ends lost 1 base and 9 bases, in that order; junction bases with no gene match: 5. Per the germline V gene, CDR1 is SGHTA and CDR2 is FQGNSA. This CDR3 has 14 residues. Using its own MiXCR run on the RT-PCR reads, TCRdb lists one record per CDR3 protein. This table holds 160,000 or so distinct CDR3 sequences, 11% found once. Regarding the study as a whole: The study's authors posited that every seasonal influenza vaccination enlists few new T cells.

This chain links TRBV7-2 with TRBJ2-1; 8 bases line up with TRBD1. The material sequenced was non-naive T cells sorted from PBMCs, taken about 40 days after vaccination. This receptor was taken from a man aged 50 or older who received an inactivated influenza vaccine. The CDR3 protein is CASSLGQGRIEQFF. CDR3 bases: TGTGCCAGCAGCTTAGGACAGGGGCGGATTGAGCAGTTCTTC.